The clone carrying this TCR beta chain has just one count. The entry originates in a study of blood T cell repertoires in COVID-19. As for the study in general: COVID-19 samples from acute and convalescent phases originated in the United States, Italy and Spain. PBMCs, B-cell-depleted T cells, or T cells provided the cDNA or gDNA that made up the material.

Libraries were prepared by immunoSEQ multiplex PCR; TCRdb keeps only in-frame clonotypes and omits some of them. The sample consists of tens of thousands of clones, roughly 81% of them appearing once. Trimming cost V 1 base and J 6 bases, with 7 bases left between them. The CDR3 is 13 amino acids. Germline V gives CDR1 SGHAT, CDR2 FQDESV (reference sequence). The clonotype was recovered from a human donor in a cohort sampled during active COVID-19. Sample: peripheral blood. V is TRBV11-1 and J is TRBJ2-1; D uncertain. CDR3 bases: TGTGCCAGCAGCTTAGGCGGAAGCAATGAGCAGTTCTTC. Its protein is CASSLGGSNEQFF.